Listed below are T cell receptor beta chains from one sample, sequenced in a study of blood T cells in healthy people across ages. TCRdb re-derived calls from the 5' RACE reads in MiXCR, one entry per CDR3 protein. The table records fewer than 2,000,000 distinct CDR3 sequences, about two fifths of them present only once. The source material was blood. These receptors came from a human donor in good health. Both conserved end residues are part of each CDR3. The D gene is left open where the match is weak. Part of the rows lack a size; the others show once, few, many or a class for expanded clones.

abundance	j_gene	d_gene	v_gene	CDR3aa	CDR3nt
NA	TRBJ2-5	NA	TRBV7-6	CASSLLIGSGETQYF	TGTGCCAGCAGCTTATTAATAGGGTCCGGAGAGACCCAGTACTTC
NA	TRBJ1-5	NA	TRBV6-1	CASSALRTGNQPQHF	TGTGCCAGCAGTGCCCTGCGTACTGGCAATCAGCCCCAGCATTTT
NA	TRBJ1-1	TRBD1	TRBV10-3	CAIRTGTGDLNTEAFF	TGTGCCATCAGAACCGGGACAGGGGACTTGAACACTGAAGCTTTCTTT
few	TRBJ2-7	NA	TRBV5-5	CASSLPSPYEQYF	TGTGCCAGCAGCTTGCCCAGTCCCTACGAGCAGTACTTC
few	TRBJ1-5	NA	TRBV15	CATSRVAQPQHF	TGTGCCACCAGCAGAGTCGCCCAGCCCCAGCATTTT
NA	TRBJ2-1	NA	TRBV20-1	CSARPASYNEQFF	TGCAGTGCTAGACCTGCCTCCTACAATGAGCAGTTCTTC
few	TRBJ2-7	NA	TRBV6-1	CASSEFAASYEQYF	TGTGCCAGCAGTGAGTTCGCAGCTTCCTACGAGCAGTACTTC
NA	TRBJ2-1	NA	TRBV10-3	CAIRREKGIHEQFF	TGTGCCATCAGGAGGGAAAAGGGAATCCATGAGCAGTTCTTC
few	TRBJ2-1	NA	TRBV6-1	CASSEFGTQIYNEQFF	TGTGCCAGCAGTGAATTCGGGACGCAGATCTACAATGAGCAGTTCTTC
NA	TRBJ1-5	TRBD1	TRBV28	CASSFHDRGDSNQPQHF	TGTGCCAGCAGTTTCCACGACAGGGGGGATAGCAATCAGCCCCAGCATTTT
NA	TRBJ2-3	NA	TRBV20-1	CSAAGVAGTDTQYF	TGCAGTGCCGCCGGAGTAGCGGGCACAGATACGCAGTATTTT
NA	TRBJ2-2	NA	TRBV28	CASSVMGMGSCGELFF	TGTGCCAGCAGTGTCATGGGAATGGGATCCTGCGGGGAGCTGTTTTTT
NA	TRBJ1-1	NA	TRBV6-5	CAGSYDLGTEAFF	TGTGCCGGCAGTTACGATCTTGGCACTGAAGCTTTCTTT
NA	TRBJ2-7	NA	TRBV20-1	CSARKDYEQYF	TGCAGTGCTAGGAAGGATTACGAGCAGTACTTC
few	TRBJ1-2	NA	TRBV28	CASRTDANYGYTF	TGTGCCAGCAGGACCGACGCTAACTATGGCTACACCTTC
once	TRBJ2-5	TRBD1	TRBV5-1	CASSPRRDRIELETQYF	TGCGCCAGCAGCCCCCGGAGGGACAGGATAGAATTAGAGACCCAGTACTTC
NA	TRBJ2-3	NA	TRBV7-9	CASSRDGPRTDTQYF	TGTGCCAGCAGCCGAGACGGGCCTCGCACAGATACGCAGTATTTT
NA	TRBJ2-1	TRBD2	TRBV20-1	CSATSGGYGYEQFF	TGCAGTGCGACTAGCGGGGGCTACGGGTATGAGCAGTTCTTC
NA	TRBJ2-3	NA	TRBV20-1	CSAKRASSTDTQYF	TGCAGTGCTAAGAGGGCATCTAGCACAGATACGCAGTATTTT
NA	TRBJ2-7	TRBD2	TRBV6-2/TRBV6-3	CASRIAGTNSYERYF	TGTGCCAGCAGAATAGCGGGGACCAACAGTTACGAGCGGTACTTC
few	TRBJ2-7	TRBD1	TRBV10-3	CAISAVRDRGHEQYF	TGTGCCATCAGTGCCGTCCGGGACAGGGGCCACGAGCAGTACTTC
NA	TRBJ1-1	TRBD1	TRBV9	CASSASDRGTEAFF	TGTGCCAGCAGCGCGTCTGACAGGGGGACTGAAGCTTTCTTT
NA	TRBJ2-7	TRBD1	TRBV6-1	CASSDLTGGEQYF	TGTGCCAGCAGTGACTTGACAGGGGGCGAGCAGTACTTC
NA	TRBJ1-1	NA	TRBV10-3	CAISDGTRPLGGTEAFF	TGTGCCATCAGTGATGGGACCCGACCCCTGGGCGGCACTGAAGCTTTCTTT
NA	TRBJ2-5	NA	TRBV11-3	CATRGQETQYF	TGTGCCACCCGAGGCCAAGAGACCCAGTACTTC
NA	TRBJ2-1	NA	TRBV7-8	CASSQLRPSYNEQFF	TGTGCCAGCAGCCAGCTTCGGCCCTCCTACAATGAGCAGTTCTTC
NA	TRBJ2-1	NA	TRBV12-3/TRBV12-4	CASNFNGGIPRNEQFF	TGTGCCAGCAACTTTAATGGGGGGATTCCGCGGAATGAGCAGTTCTTC
few	TRBJ2-5	NA	TRBV7-2	CASSGGAEGQYF	TGTGCCAGCAGTGGGGGGGCCGAGGGGCAGTACTTC
NA	TRBJ2-2	TRBD1	TRBV11-2	CASSFPNDRAFNTGELFF	TGTGCCAGCAGCTTTCCTAACGACAGGGCCTTCAACACCGGGGAGCTGTTTTTT
few	TRBJ1-1	TRBD1	TRBV6-2/TRBV6-3	CASSNYRGMNTEAFF	TGTGCCAGCAGCAACTACAGGGGCATGAACACTGAAGCTTTCTTT
NA	TRBJ2-5	TRBD1	TRBV7-2	CASSLGRQGAQETQYF	TGTGCCAGCAGCTTAGGAAGACAGGGGGCCCAAGAGACCCAGTACTTC